This TCR beta chain was recorded in a study of blood T cell repertoires in COVID-19. Sequencing used immunoSEQ multiplex PCR; TCRdb keeps in-frame clones, though not all of them. The repertoire includes 240,000 or so clones, 80% to 85% of them detected once, and roughly 12% sits in the top ten. The CDR3 runs to 15 residues. Unmatched junction bases numbered 4, after V lost 3 bases and J lost 2 bases. CDR1 MNHEY and CDR2 SMNVEV come from the germline V gene (reference sequence). Specimen: peripheral blood. This TCR was recovered from a woman aged 60-75 years with active or convalescent COVID-19. The chain recombines TRBV27 with TRBJ1-3; 7 positions agree with TRBD1. CDR3 protein: CASSFSGTAGNTIYF. The DNA for the CDR3 is TGTGCCAGCAGTTTTTCGGGGACAGCTGGAAACACCATATATTTT.